One T cell receptor beta chain is described in this entry. The antigen remains undetermined. Trimming pared 5 bases from V and 2 bases from J, leaving 12 bases between. The CDR3 is 14 amino acids. Germline loops: CDR1 MDHEN, CDR2 SYDVKM. Clones were read by immunoSEQ multiplex PCR, and TCRdb kept only the in-frame ones, dropping some. The profile shows some 74,000 clones, more than 75% of them singletons. These data originate in a study of OX40 agonist ivuxolimab in advanced cancers. Study in general: The treatment was a fully human IgG2 OX40 agonist, ivuxolimab. Partial responses, seen in three patients, involved one hepatocellular carcinoma and two cutaneous melanomas.

Study-wide results and caveats: Circulating CD4+ and CD8+ T cells showed clonal expansion by week 6 at 0.1 to 3.0 mg/kg. On average, CD8+ T cells showed a greater number of expanded clones than CD4+.

V gene TRBV28 combines with J gene TRBJ1-1; D not certain. The receptor was isolated from an adult with an advanced solid tumor such as melanoma, head and neck, liver or kidney cancer. Sequencing was performed on CD4+ or CD8+ T cells sorted from blood, taken in a trial of the OX40 agonist ivuxolimab. The DNA for the CDR3 is TGTGCCAGCAGTAAGGGCTGGGGTAACACTGAAGCTTTCTTT. It specifies CASSKGWGNTEAFF.